The 23 T cell receptor beta chains below all came from one sample that was sequenced in a study of CD8+ T cells in alopecia areata. RNA was isolated and reverse transcribed to cDNA, the sequencing template. TCRdb's table, derived via immunoSEQ multiplex PCR, lists solely in-frame clones and lacks some. The repertoire includes fewer than 70,000 clones, around 44% of them detected once, and roughly 50% sits in the top ten. The sequenced material came from NKG2D-low CD8+ T cells sorted from blood. All receptors derive from a human donor with alopecia areata.

This sequence joins TRBV7-2 and TRBJ2-5; either TRBD1 or TRBD2 may supply D (5 bases each). Germline CDR1 SGHTA, CDR2 FQGNSA. The CDR3 runs to 14 residues. The V end was cut by 5 bases, the J end by 0 bases, with 10 bases between. CDR3 nucleotides: TGTGCCAGCAGCACGGGGCCGTACCAAGAGACCCAGTACTTC. Amino acid sequence: CASSTGPYQETQYF.

The rearrangement links TRBV7-6 to TRBJ2-7; TRBD2 agrees at 10 bases. CDR3 length: 18 amino acids. Trimming removed 4 bases from V and 0 bases from J; junction bases left unmatched: 12. Germline CDR1 SGHVS, CDR2 FNYEAQ. The CDR3 sequence is CASSSIIGAGGFSYEQYF. CDR3 coding DNA: TGTGCCAGCAGCTCGATCATAGGAGCGGGAGGGTTCTCCTACGAGCAGTACTTC.

The chain links TRBV13 to TRBJ2-7, with 7 bases lining up with TRBD1. This CDR3 region has 15 residues. After removal of 6 bases from V and 2 bases from J, the junction contained 10 bases not matched to a gene. From germline, CDR1 is PRHDT and CDR2 FYEKMQ (reference sequence). This chain's CDR3 is CASRQQGTFPYEQYF. Written as DNA, the CDR3 is TGTGCCAGCAGACAACAGGGGACGTTTCCCTACGAGCAGTACTTC. Full variable domain (rest looked up from reference TRBV13 and TRBJ2-7): AAGVIQSPRHLIKEKRETATLKCYPIPRHDTVYWYQQGPGQDPQFLISFYEKMQSDKGSIPDRFSAQQFSDYHSELNMSSLELGDSALYFCASRQQGTFPYEQYFGPGTRLTVT.

The chain employs TRBV5-1 and TRBJ2-1; TRBD2 matches at 7 bases. Germline V gives CDR1 SGHRS, CDR2 YFSETQ. V lost 4 bases to trimming and J lost 8 bases; unmatched junction nucleotides: 12. The CDR3 runs to 15 residues. CDR3 protein: CASSRGLTRVDEQFF. The CDR3 bases are TGCGCCAGCAGCAGGGGACTAACACGTGTGGATGAGCAGTTCTTC.

In this sample, this clone turned up a few times. The rearrangement joins TRBV4-1 to TRBJ2-1; the match to TRBD2 covers 15 bases. Germline-derived CDR1 and CDR2 are MGHRA and YSYEKL. V dropped 3 bases and J dropped 10; count of bases not matched to a gene: 4. This CDR3 is built from 15 residues. The CDR3 coding sequence is TGCGCCAGCAGCCAGGATGGACTAGCGGGAGGGGAGCAGTTCTTC. It translates to CASSQDGLAGGEQFF.

The chain carries TRBV20-1 and TRBJ2-1, with TRBD1 identical over 8 bases. CDR1 and CDR2 from the germline V gene are DFQATT and SNEGSKA (reference sequence). V shed 1 base and J 10 bases; nucleotides not matched to a gene: 0. The CDR3 is 11 residues long. The CDR3 loop is CSARGDREQFF. CDR3 DNA: TGCAGTGCTAGAGGGGACAGGGAGCAGTTCTTC.

The V call is TRBV29-1, the J call TRBJ2-3; no clear D gene. The CDR3 length is 13 residues. V was cut by 3 bases and J by 3 bases, with 10 bases left in between. The V gene's germline CDR1 is SQVTM and CDR2 ANQGSEA. CDR3 DNA: TGCAGCGTTGATCTGGATCCAACAGATACGCAGTATTTT. It translates to CSVDLDPTDTQYF.

V usage is TRBV14 and J usage is TRBJ2-5; TRBD1 matches at 8 bases. The CDR3 length is 15 residues. V was pared by 4 bases and J by 5 bases, with 9 bases of the junction left unmatched. Germline loops: CDR1 SGHDN, CDR2 FVKESK. The CDR3 coding sequence is TGTGCCAGCAGCCGAGGACAGGGAGCGGGCGAGACCCAGTACTTC. Its translation is CASSRGQGAGETQYF.

This chain uses TRBV29-1 with TRBJ2-1, with D possibly being TRBD2 (6 bases). The CDR3 loop spans 13 amino acids. Germline lookup yields CDR1 SQVTM and CDR2 ANQGSEA. Trimming took off 4 bases at V and 9 bases at J, with 16 bases between the two ends. The CDR3 sequence is CSVAWGVWGEQFF. The CDR3 DNA is TGCAGCGTTGCTTGGGGGGTGTGGGGTGAGCAGTTCTTC.

This clone was seen a handful of times. The genes are TRBV14 and TRBJ2-5; the D is unclear. This CDR3 has 14 residues. With 4 bases removed from V and 2 bases from J, the gap between germline ends came to 11 bases. Germline CDR1 is SGHDN and CDR2 is FVKESK. This chain's CDR3 is CASSPLNNQETQYF. CDR3 nucleotide sequence: TGTGCCAGCAGCCCCCTTAATAATCAAGAGACCCAGTACTTC. The variable domain in full, with the rest retrieved from reference TRBV14 and TRBJ2-5, is EAGVTQFPSHSVIEKGQTVTLRCDPISGHDNLYWYRRVMGKEIKFLLHFVKESKQDESGMPNNRFLAERTGGTYSTLKVQPAELEDSGVYFCASSPLNNQETQYFGPGTRLLVL.

This clone was recorded a few times. V is TRBV29-1 and J is TRBJ2-3; 9 bases align to TRBD1. CDR1 and CDR2 from the germline V gene are SQVTM and ANQGSEA. CDR3 size: 16 residues. After removal of 0 bases from V and 2 bases from J, the junction contained 6 bases not matched to a gene. CDR3 region: CSVEDRRTGVTDTQYF. In DNA form, the CDR3 reads TGCAGCGTTGAAGACCGACGGACAGGGGTCACAGATACGCAGTATTTT.

CDR3 sequence (DNA): TGCGCCAGCAGCTTACCGGGACGTTCGAACACCGGGGAGCTGTTTTTT. Translating it yields CASSLPGRSNTGELFF. The chain carries TRBV4-1 and TRBJ2-2; D is possibly TRBD1 or TRBD2 (5 bases each). Per the germline V gene, CDR1 is MGHRA and CDR2 is YSYEKL. V lost 5 bases, J lost 0 bases, and 13 bases lay in between. This CDR3 region has 16 residues.

The table lists this clone with a few counts. The genes are TRBV13 and TRBJ1-3; D is undetermined. Per germline, CDR1 PRHDT and CDR2 FYEKMQ (reference sequence). Trimming left V 4 bases short and J 0 bases short, with 10 bases between. CDR3 length equals 15 residues. The CDR3 nucleotides are TGTGCCAGCAGCTCAGGACGGTCCTCTGGAAACACCATATATTTT. This translates into CASSSGRSSGNTIYF.

This sequence joins TRBV5-1 and TRBJ2-1; 8 bases align to TRBD2. The CDR3 extends over 16 amino acids. CDR1 is SGHRS and CDR2 is YFSETQ in the germline V gene. Trimming cost V 3 bases and J 4 bases; bases outside gene matches: 9. CDR3 protein: CASSWLTSGPYNEQFF. The CDR3 region has the DNA TGCGCCAGCAGCTGGCTAACTAGCGGCCCATACAATGAGCAGTTCTTC. Looking up the rest from reference TRBV5-1 and TRBJ2-1 gives the full variable domain: KAGVTQTPRYLIKTRGQQVTLSCSPISGHRSVSWYQQTPGQGLQFLFEYFSETQRNKGNFPGRFSGRQFSNSRSEMNVSTLELGDSALYLCASSWLTSGPYNEQFFGPGTRLTVL.

The rearrangement joins TRBV5-4 to TRBJ2-2; D unclear. V lost 4 bases and J lost 5, with 6 bases in between. Germline V gene sequence: CDR1 SGHNT, CDR2 YYREEE (reference sequence). CDR3 length: 12 amino acids. CDR3 in DNA: TGTGCCAGCAGCCCTTTTACCGGGGAGCTGTTTTTT. Translated, it gives CASSPFTGELFF.

This clone was detected only a few times. The V and J genes are TRBV7-9 and TRBJ2-7, with 10 nucleotides matching TRBD1. CDR1 and CDR2 (germline): SEHNR, FQNEAQ (reference sequence). The CDR3 is made up of 15 amino acids. V shed 5 bases and J 5 bases; nucleotides not matched to a gene: 9. The CDR3, as DNA: TGTGCCAGCAGCCCAGGACAGGGGGTAAAAAACGAGCAGTACTTC. Its translation is CASSPGQGVKNEQYF.

This clone was found a few times. CDR3 coding DNA: TGTGCCTGGAGGGCGGGACTACAAGAGACCCAGTACTTC. Protein: CAWRAGLQETQYF. This chain connects TRBV30 to TRBJ2-5; TRBD2 aligns across 7 bases. In germline, CDR1 is GTSNPN, CDR2 SVGIG (reference sequence). The CDR3 covers 13 residues. V shed 3 bases and J 2 bases; nucleotides not matched to a gene: 3.

The chain recombines TRBV5-4 with TRBJ2-1; the match to TRBD1 covers 8 bases. Germline CDR1 and CDR2: SGHNT and YYREEE (reference sequence). Trimming cost V 4 bases and J 8 bases; bases outside gene matches: 5. This CDR3 comprises 13 residues. CDR3 protein: CASSPRGRYEQFF. Written as DNA, the CDR3 is TGTGCCAGCAGCCCCAGGGGGCGCTATGAGCAGTTCTTC.

The chain links TRBV27 to TRBJ2-3; 10 positions match TRBD2. With 6 bases clipped from V and 8 bases from J, the junction kept 8 bases outside the gene matches. CDR3 size: 14 residues. Germline V CDR1 and CDR2: MNHEY, SMNVEV (reference sequence). The CDR3 loop reads CASSPGTSAVTQYF. DNA for the CDR3: TGTGCCAGCAGCCCCGGGACTAGCGCCGTTACGCAGTATTTT.

The chain employs TRBV14 and TRBJ1-5; D is ambiguous. CDR3 size: 13 residues. Trimming shortened V by 3 bases and J by 3 bases, and 6 bases separated the two germline ends. Per germline, CDR1 SGHDN and CDR2 FVKESK. CDR3 amino acids: CASSQGYNQPQHF. The CDR3, as DNA: TGTGCCAGCAGCCAGGGGTACAATCAGCCCCAGCATTTT.

The rearrangement links TRBV29-1 to TRBJ2-2; D uncertain. Trimming removed 5 bases from V and 0 bases from J, with 13 bases in between. Germline-derived CDR1 and CDR2 are SQVTM and ANQGSEA. The CDR3 loop spans 15 amino acids. CDR3 coding DNA: TGCAGCGTTCTCCTGAGCTTCGCGAACACCGGGGAGCTGTTTTTT. This sequence encodes CSVLLSFANTGELFF.

The V call is TRBV4-2, the J call TRBJ2-7, with D perhaps matching TRBD1 (6 bases). The V and J ends lost 0 bases and 4 bases respectively, with 16 bases between them. The CDR3 length is 16 residues. In germline, CDR1 is LGHNA, CDR2 YNFKEQ. The CDR3 sequence is CASSQDKGRQVYEQYF. In DNA, the CDR3 is TGTGCCAGCAGCCAAGATAAAGGGAGACAGGTATACGAGCAGTACTTC.

Only one count was recorded for this clone. For the CDR3, the DNA is TGCGCCAGCAGCCAAAGGGATGGATGGGACAGGGCTTACGAGCAGTACTTC. It yields the protein CASSQRDGWDRAYEQYF. This chain links TRBV4-1 with TRBJ2-7; 9 bases match TRBD1. Germline V gene lookup returns CDR1 MGHRA and CDR2 YSYEKL. The ends lost 2 bases at V and 4 bases at J; junction bases unmatched: 12. CDR3 length: 17 residues.